This T cell receptor (beta chain) was sequenced for a study of blood T cells in healthy people across ages. With respect to this clonotype: No antigen is known for it.

Then a second PCR, running roughly 6 to 12 cycles, was carried out with a sample-barcoded 5' primer and a J-beta primer mix. TCRdb itself ran the 5' RACE reads through MiXCR, one entry per CDR3 protein. The data show about 750,000 distinct CDR3 sequences, roughly 53% seen once. Study outcomes and limitations: Measured against age, TCR beta diversity per million T cells decreased in a roughly linear manner.

The source of this sequence is a man older than 75 in good health. Sequenced material: blood.

The CDR3 DNA reads TGCAGTGCCCAAGGGCGAGGGGACACCGGGGAGCTGTTTTTT. It yields the protein CSAQGRGDTGELFF. This chain connects TRBV20-1 to TRBJ2-2; the D call may be TRBD1 or TRBD2 (5 bases each). Germline V gene sequence: CDR1 DFQATT, CDR2 SNEGSKA (reference sequence). This CDR3 region has 14 residues. The V end was cut by 6 bases, the J end by 3 bases, with 14 bases between.